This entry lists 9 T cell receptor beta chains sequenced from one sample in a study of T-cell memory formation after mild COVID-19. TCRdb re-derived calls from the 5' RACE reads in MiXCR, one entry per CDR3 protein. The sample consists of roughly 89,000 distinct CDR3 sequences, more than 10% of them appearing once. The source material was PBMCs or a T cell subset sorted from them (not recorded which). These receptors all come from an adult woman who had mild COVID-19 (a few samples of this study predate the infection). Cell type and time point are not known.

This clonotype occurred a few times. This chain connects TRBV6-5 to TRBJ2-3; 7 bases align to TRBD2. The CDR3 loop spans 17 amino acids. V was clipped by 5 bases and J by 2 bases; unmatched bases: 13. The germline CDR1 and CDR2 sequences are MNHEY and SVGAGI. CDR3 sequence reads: CASSDGLEGLVTDTQYF. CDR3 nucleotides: TGTGCCAGCAGTGACGGACTAGAGGGTCTTGTCACAGATACGCAGTATTTT.

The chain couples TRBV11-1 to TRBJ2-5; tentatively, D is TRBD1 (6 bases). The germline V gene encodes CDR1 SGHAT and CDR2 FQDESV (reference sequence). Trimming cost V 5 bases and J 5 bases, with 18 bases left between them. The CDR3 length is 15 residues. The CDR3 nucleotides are TGTGCCAGCAGCGAACACAGGGAAATTTCGGAGACCCAGTACTTC. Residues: CASSEHREISETQYF.

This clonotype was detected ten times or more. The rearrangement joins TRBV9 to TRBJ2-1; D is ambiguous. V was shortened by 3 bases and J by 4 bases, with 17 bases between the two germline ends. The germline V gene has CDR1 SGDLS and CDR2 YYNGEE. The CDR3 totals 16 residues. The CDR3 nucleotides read TGTGCCAGCAGCGCAACGGACGGACCGACTTACAATGAGCAGTTCTTC. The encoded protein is CASSATDGPTYNEQFF.

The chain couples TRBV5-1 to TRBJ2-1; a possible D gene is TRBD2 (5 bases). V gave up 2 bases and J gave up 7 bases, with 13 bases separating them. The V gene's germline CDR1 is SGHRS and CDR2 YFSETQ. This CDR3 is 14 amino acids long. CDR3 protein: CASSLDFSGNEQFF. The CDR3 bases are TGCGCCAGCAGCTTAGACTTCTCGGGGAATGAGCAGTTCTTC. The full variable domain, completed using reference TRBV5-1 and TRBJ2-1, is KAGVTQTPRYLIKTRGQQVTLSCSPISGHRSVSWYQQTPGQGLQFLFEYFSETQRNKGNFPGRFSGRQFSNSRSEMNVSTLELGDSALYLCASSLDFSGNEQFFGPGTRLTVL.

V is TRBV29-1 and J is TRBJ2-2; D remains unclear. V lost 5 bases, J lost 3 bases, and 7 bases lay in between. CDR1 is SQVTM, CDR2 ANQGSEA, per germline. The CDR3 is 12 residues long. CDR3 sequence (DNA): TGCAGCGTTCAAGGGCACACCGGGGAGCTGTTTTTT. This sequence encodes CSVQGHTGELFF.

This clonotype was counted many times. The CDR3 is CASSTHPGVFGTYEQYF. The CDR3 DNA sequence: TGTGCCAGCAGTACCCACCCGGGTGTGTTCGGGACCTACGAGCAGTACTTC. V is TRBV27 and J is TRBJ2-7, with D possibly matching TRBD2 (5 bases). Germline loops: CDR1 MNHEY, CDR2 SMNVEV (reference sequence). With 5 bases removed from V and 2 bases from J, the gap between germline ends came to 22 bases. The CDR3 loop spans 17 amino acids.

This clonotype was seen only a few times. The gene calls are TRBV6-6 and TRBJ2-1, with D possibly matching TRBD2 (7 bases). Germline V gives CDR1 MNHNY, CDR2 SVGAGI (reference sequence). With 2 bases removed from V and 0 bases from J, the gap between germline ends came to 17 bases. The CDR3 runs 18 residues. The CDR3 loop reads CASSYRGGGAASYNEQFF. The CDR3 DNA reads TGTGCCAGCAGTTACCGAGGGGGGGGAGCGGCCTCCTACAATGAGCAGTTCTTC.

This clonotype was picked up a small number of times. The DNA of the CDR3 is TGTGCCAGCAGGTCTCTCTACGAGCAGTACTTC. It translates to CASRSLYEQYF. The rearrangement joins TRBV6-4 to TRBJ2-7; D gene ambiguous. Germline lookup yields CDR1 MRHNA and CDR2 SNTAGT. The CDR3 is 11 residues long. With 6 bases removed from V and 3 bases from J, the gap between germline ends came to 6 bases.

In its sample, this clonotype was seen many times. The CDR3 DNA follows: TGTGCCATCAGTGAGCCAACGGGACTAGCGGGAGCCCACAATGAGCAGTTCTTC. This codes for CAISEPTGLAGAHNEQFF. The chain links TRBV10-3 to TRBJ2-1; TRBD2 matches at 14 bases. Germline V CDR1 and CDR2: ENHRY, SYGVKD. V shed 2 bases and J 5 bases; nucleotides not matched to a gene: 8. This CDR3 has 18 residues.